The entry that follows covers one TCR beta chain sequence. Its target is not known. This sample stems from a study of Tregs in tolerant kidney transplant recipients. General study results and limits: The most relevant donor-specific Treg TCRbeta repertoire apparently came from expansion with activated donor B cells. Some patients' samples used different primers over time, so nucleotide sequences weren't comparable.

Profiling relied on immunoSEQ multiplex PCR, and the TCRdb table lists in-frame clones only, not all of them. The sample lists tens of thousands of clones, 91% occurring once. This CDR3 region has 12 residues. CDR1 is MDHEN and CDR2 is SYDVKM in the germline V gene. The germline V and J ends were trimmed by 3 bases and 7 bases, with 7 bases remaining between them. Recipients received nonmyeloablative bone marrow transplants from related graft donors, with transient mixed chimerism. Thawed PBMCs were FACS-sorted into unstimulated CD4+CD25+CD127- regulatory T cells, CD4+CD25- non-regulatory cells, CD4 and CD8 cells.

The chain recombines TRBV28 with TRBJ1-5; D not certain. The clonotype comes from a human patient who received a combined kidney and bone marrow transplant. These T cells may partly come from the graft donor. This sample comprised CD8+ T cells from blood (PBMCs), obtained 24 months after the transplant. CDR3 sequence: CASSFLSQPQHF. The CDR3 DNA is TGTGCCAGCAGTTTTTTGAGCCAGCCCCAGCATTTT. The variable domain in full, with the rest retrieved from reference TRBV28 and TRBJ1-5, is DVKVTQSSRYLVKRTGEKVFLECVQDMDHENMFWYRQDPGLGLRLIYFSYDVKMKEKGDIPEGYSVSREKKERFSLILESASTNQTSMYLCASSFLSQPQHFGDGTRLSIL.